The TCR beta chain described here comes from a study of T cells after yellow fever vaccination (dated by TCRdb to between 2017 and 2020). The study in broad terms: The SMART-Seq v4 Ultra Low Input RNA kit was used to prepare libraries from fractions with low cell numbers. To follow T-cell clones before and after primary and booster YFV17D yellow fever vaccination, bulk TCR alpha and beta repertoires were sequenced over time. Two healthy male donors, one aged 18 to 29 and one aged 30 to 40 years, were included in the cohort. Bulk PBMC replicates and cell subsets were isolated from blood drawn at multiple timepoints before and after both primary and secondary immunization. Broad study findings and their caveats: Computational filtering was required because FACS-sorted repertoires could contain abundant contaminating clonotypes from the bulk population. A small share of clonotypes occurred in both CD4 and CD8 compartments, likely arising from convergent recombination. The study included only a couple of donors, which limits how far the findings can be generalized. The secondary T-cell response was weaker than the primary response but faster, peaking on day 5 instead of day 15. Most clones expanded after primary vaccination were re-detected after the booster (around 96% of CD4 and roughly 87% of CD8), suggesting broad memory maintenance.

The junction shows trimming of 6 bases on V and 6 bases on J, and the gene matches do not reach 6 bases of it. The CDR3, cysteine through phenylalanine, is 15 amino acids long. Only the CDR3 DNA stays, 45 bases, in frame from base 1. CDR1 and CDR2, per the germline V gene, are LGHNA and YNFKEQ. In light of the paper, this sample's treatment or condition label describes: live attenuated yellow fever vaccine strain. At each blood-draw timepoint, two biological replicates of bulk PBMCs were collected. PBMCs were isolated from peripheral blood using a standard Ficoll-Paque protocol. RNA was extracted with TriZol from bulk PBMCs, CD4 and CD8 fractions, and dextramer-positive and dextramer-negative fractions. This clonotype was seen a handful of times. Its antigen target is currently unknown. There are no base qualities to consult, and no much larger clone falls within one base. TCR cDNA was made using 5'RACE template switching, a step that added a universal primer site and unique molecular identifiers. cDNA synthesis was primed from both the TCR alpha and TCR beta constant segments. Library amplification involved two PCR steps, and the second step added sample barcodes and sequencing adapters. Sequencing of libraries was performed on Illumina HiSeq 2500 (2x100 bp) or NovaSeq (2x150 bp). Turning to the authors' computational methods: MIGEC was used to demultiplex reads and collapse the reads into UMI consensus sequences, and MiXCR was used for V(D)J alignment. Vaccine-responding clonotypes were identified with edgeR using replicate PBMC samples, with FDR below 0.01 and a log2 fold change above 5 up to day 15 being required. Each bulk clonotype received a CD4 or CD8 identity based on whether the sequenced CD4 or CD8 repertoire contained that clonotype at higher abundance. The public reads were reprocessed in TCRdb via fastp at Q25 and MiXCR, keeping in-frame beta chains. Each CDR3 protein appears once, grouped with its most common genes and DNA. The V and J calls come from TCRdb's annotation, not from the publication. This sample is represented by about 360,000 distinct CDR3 sequences; around 6.4% of them were singletons. Clones ranked in the top ten supply 15% of the sample.

The material was PBMCs, obtained 5 days after the yellow fever booster vaccination. The receptor's source is a man aged 30 to 39 who received the YFV17D yellow fever vaccine. This chain is built from TRBV4-2 and TRBJ2-3, and TRBD2 aligns with 13 junction nucleotides. The sequenced DNA is TGTGCCAGCAGGGAACTAGCGGGAGGGCCGGATACGCAGTATTTT. Its product reads: CASRELAGGPDTQYF.